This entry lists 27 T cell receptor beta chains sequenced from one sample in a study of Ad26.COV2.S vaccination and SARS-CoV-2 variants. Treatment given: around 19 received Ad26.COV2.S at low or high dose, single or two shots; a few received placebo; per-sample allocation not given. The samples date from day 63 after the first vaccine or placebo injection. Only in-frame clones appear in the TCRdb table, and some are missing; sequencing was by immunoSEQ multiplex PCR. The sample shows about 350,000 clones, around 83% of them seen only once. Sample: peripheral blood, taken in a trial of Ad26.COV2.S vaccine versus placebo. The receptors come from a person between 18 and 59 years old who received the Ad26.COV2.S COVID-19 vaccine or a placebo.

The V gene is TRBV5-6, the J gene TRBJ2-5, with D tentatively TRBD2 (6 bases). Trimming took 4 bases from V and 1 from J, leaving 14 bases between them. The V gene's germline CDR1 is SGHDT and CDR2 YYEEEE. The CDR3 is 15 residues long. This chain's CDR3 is CASSGGGVVQETQYF. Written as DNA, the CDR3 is TGTGCCAGCAGCGGGGGAGGAGTTGTCCAAGAGACCCAGTACTTC. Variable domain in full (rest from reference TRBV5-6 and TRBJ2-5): DAGVTQSPTHLIKTRGQQVTLRCSPKSGHDTVSWYQQALGQGPQFIFQYYEEEERQRGNFPDRFSGHQFPNYSSELNVNALLLGDSALYLCASSGGGVVQETQYFGPGTRLLVL.

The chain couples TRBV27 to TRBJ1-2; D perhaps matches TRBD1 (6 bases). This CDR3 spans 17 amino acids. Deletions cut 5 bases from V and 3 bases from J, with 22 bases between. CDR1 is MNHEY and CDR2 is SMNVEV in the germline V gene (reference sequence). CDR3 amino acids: CASSPNIEDSSYYGYTF. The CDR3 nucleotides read TGTGCCAGCAGTCCCAATATAGAGGACAGTTCCTACTATGGCTACACCTTC.

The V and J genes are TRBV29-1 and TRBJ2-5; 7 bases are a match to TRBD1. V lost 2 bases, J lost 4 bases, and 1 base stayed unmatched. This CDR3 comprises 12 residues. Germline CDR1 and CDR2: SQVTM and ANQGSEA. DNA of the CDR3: TGCAGCGTTGAAAGGGACAGAGAGACCCAGTACTTC. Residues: CSVERDRETQYF. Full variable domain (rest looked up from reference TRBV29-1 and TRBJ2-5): SAVISQKPSRDICQRGTSLTIQCQVDSQVTMMFWYRQQPGQSLTLIATANQGSEATYESGFVIDKFPISRPNLTFSTLTVSNMSPEDSSIYLCSVERDRETQYFGPGTRLLVL.

In DNA form, the CDR3 reads TGTGCCAGCAGTTACGATTCGGGGGCCCTCCTAAACAATGAGCAGTTCTTC. This encodes CASSYDSGALLNNEQFF. The chain employs TRBV6-2 or TRBV6-3 and TRBJ2-1; D tentatively fits TRBD1 or TRBD2 (6 bases each). Trimming took off 2 bases at V and 5 bases at J, with 19 bases between the two ends. The V gene's germline CDR1 is MNHEY and CDR2 SVGEGT. The length of the CDR3 is 17 residues.

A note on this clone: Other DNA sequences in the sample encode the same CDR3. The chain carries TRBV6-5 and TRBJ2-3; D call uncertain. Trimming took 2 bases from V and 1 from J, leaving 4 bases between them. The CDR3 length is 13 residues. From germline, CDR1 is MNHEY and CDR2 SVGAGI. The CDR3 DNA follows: TGTGCCAGCAGTTACCGGGGCACAGATACGCAGTATTTT. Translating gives CASSYRGTDTQYF.

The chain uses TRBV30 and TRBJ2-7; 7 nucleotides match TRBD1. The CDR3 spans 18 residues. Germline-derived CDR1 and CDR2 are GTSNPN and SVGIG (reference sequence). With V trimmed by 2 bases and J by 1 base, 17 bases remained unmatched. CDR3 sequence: CAWSSFPGQPFFSYEQYF. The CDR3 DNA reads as TGTGCCTGGAGTTCGTTCCCGGGACAGCCGTTTTTTTCCTACGAGCAGTACTTC.

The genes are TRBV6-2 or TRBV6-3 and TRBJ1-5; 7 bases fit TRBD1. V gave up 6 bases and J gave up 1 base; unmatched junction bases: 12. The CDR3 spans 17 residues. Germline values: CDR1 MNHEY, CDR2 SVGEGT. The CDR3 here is CASSRQGYRGSNQPQHF. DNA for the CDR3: TGTGCCAGCAGCCGACAGGGTTACCGGGGAAGCAATCAGCCCCAGCATTTT.

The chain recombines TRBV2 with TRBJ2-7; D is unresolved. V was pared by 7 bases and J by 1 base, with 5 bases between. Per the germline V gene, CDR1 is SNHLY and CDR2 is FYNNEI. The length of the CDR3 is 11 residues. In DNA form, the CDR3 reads TGTGCCAGCATACGATCCTACGAGCAGTACTTC. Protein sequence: CASIRSYEQYF.

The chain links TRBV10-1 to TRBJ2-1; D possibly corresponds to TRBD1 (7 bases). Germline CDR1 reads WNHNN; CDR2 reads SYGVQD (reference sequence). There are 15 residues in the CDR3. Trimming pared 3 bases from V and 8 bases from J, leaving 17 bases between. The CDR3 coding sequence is TGCGCCAGCAGTGATGGCAGGGGGGAGGTGGATGAGCAGTTCTTC. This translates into CASSDGRGEVDEQFF.

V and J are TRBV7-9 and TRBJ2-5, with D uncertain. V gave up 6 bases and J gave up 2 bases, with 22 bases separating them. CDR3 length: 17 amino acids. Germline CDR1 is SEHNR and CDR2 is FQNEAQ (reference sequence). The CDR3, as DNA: TGTGCCAGCAGTCCCCCCCGGTTCGAGGAGCTACAAGAGACCCAGTACTTC. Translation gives CASSPPRFEELQETQYF.

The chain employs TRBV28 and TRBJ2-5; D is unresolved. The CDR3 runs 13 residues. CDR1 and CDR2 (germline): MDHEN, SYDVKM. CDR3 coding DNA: TGTGGCACCCAACAGCCGGCAGCCCAGCGAAGGTACTTC. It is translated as CGTQQPAAQRRYF.

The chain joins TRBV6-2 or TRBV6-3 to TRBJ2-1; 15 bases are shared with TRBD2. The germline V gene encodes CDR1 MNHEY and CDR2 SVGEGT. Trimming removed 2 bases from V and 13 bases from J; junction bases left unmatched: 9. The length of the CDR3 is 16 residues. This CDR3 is CASSYPGLAGGRSQFF. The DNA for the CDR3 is TGTGCCAGCAGTTACCCCGGACTAGCGGGGGGGCGGAGTCAGTTCTTC.

CDR3 sequence (DNA): TGTGCCAGCAGTGACGGACAGGGCAATCAGCCCCAGCATTTT. It codes for CASSDGQGNQPQHF. This chain links TRBV7-6 with TRBJ1-5; 7 nucleotides align to TRBD1. The V gene's germline CDR1 is SGHVS and CDR2 FNYEAQ. The CDR3 is 14 amino acids. V trimming: 6 bases; J trimming: 2 bases; junction bases outside the gene matches: 4.

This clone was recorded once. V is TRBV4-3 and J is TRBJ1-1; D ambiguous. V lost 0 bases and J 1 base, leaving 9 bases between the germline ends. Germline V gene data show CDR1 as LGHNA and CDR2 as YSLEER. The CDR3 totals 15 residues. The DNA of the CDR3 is TGCGCCAGCAGCCAAGAAGCAGGCAGGAACACTGAAGCTTTCTTT. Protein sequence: CASSQEAGRNTEAFF.

The CDR3, as DNA: TGTGCCAGCAGTGGGACAGCTGGAAACACCATATATTTT. Residues: CASSGTAGNTIYF. This chain joins TRBV7-9 and TRBJ1-3, with 7 bases aligning to TRBD1. Per germline, CDR1 SEHNR and CDR2 FQNEAQ (reference sequence). CDR3 length: 13 residues. The V gene end was trimmed by 6 bases and the J gene end by 2 bases; junction bases not matched to a gene: 1.

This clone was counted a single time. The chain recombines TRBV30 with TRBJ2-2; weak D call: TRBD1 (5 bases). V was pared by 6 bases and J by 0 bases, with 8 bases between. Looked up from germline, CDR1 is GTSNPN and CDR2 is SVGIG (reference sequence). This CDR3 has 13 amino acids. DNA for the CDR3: TGTGCCTGTGGGGCTTCGAACACCGGGGAGCTGTTTTTT. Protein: CACGASNTGELFF. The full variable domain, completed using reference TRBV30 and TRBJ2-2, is SQTIHQWPATLVQPVGSPLSLECTVEGTSNPNLYWYRQAAGRGLQLLFYSVGIGQISSEVPQNLSASRPQDRQFILSSKKLLLSDSGFYLCACGASNTGELFFGEGSRLTVL.

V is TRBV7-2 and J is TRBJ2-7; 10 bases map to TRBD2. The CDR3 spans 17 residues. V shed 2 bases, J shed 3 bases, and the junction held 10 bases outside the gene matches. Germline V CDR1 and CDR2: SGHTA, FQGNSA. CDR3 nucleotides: TGTGCCAGCAGCTTAAGCCCTTCGGCTAGCGGGAGCTACGAGCAGTACTTC. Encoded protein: CASSLSPSASGSYEQYF.

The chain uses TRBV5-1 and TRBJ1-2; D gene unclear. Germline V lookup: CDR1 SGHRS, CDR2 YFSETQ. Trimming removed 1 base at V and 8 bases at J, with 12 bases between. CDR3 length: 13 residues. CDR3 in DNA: TGCGCCAGCAGCTTGTCCTGGGCCTCGGGCTACACCTTC. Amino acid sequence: CASSLSWASGYTF.

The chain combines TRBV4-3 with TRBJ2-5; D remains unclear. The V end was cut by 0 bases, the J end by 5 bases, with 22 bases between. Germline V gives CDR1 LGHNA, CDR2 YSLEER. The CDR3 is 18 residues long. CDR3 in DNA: TGCGCCAGCAGCCAAGATTGGTTTTCAGGTCTTGTACGGGAGACCCAGTACTTC. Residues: CASSQDWFSGLVRETQYF.

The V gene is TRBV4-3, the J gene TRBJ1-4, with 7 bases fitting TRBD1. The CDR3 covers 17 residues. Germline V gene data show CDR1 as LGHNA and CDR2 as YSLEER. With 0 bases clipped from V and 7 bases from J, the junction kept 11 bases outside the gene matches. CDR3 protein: CASSQEPGRGGVEKLFF. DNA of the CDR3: TGCGCCAGCAGCCAAGAACCCGGGAGAGGGGGCGTTGAAAAACTGTTTTTT.

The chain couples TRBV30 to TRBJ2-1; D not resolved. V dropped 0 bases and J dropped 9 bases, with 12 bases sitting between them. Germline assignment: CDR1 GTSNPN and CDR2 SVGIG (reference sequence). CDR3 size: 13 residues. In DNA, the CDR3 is TGTGCCTGGAGTGTACTACAAGGTGGTGAGCAGTTCTTC. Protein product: CAWSVLQGGEQFF.

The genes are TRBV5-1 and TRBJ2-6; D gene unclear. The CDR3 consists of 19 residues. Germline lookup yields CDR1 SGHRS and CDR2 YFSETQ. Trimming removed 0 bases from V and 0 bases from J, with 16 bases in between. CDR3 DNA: TGCGCCAGCAGCTTGGACGCGACTCATGCCGGCTCTGGGGCCAACGTCCTGACTTTC. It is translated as CASSLDATHAGSGANVLTF.

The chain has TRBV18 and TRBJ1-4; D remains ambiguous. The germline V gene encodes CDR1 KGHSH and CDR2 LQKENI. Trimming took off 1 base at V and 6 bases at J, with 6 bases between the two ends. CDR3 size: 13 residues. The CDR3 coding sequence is TGTGCCAGCTCACCACAGGGCTATGAAAAACTGTTTTTT. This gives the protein CASSPQGYEKLFF.

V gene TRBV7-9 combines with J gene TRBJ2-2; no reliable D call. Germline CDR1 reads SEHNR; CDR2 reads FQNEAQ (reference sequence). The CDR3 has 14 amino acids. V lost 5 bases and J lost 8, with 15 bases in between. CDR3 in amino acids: CASSPVRSDGELFF. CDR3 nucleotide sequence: TGTGCCAGCAGCCCCGTGCGGTCGGATGGGGAGCTGTTTTTT. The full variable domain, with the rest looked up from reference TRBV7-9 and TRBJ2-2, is DTGVSQNPRHKITKRGQNVTFRCDPISEHNRLYWYRQTLGQGPEFLTYFQNEAQLEKSRLLSDRFSAERPKGSFSTLEIQRTEQGDSAMYLCASSPVRSDGELFFGEGSRLTVL.

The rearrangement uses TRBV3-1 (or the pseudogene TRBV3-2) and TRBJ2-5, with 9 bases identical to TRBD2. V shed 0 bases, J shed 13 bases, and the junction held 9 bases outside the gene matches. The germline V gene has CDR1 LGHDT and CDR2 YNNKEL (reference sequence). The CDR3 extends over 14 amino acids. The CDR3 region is CASSQDQGGTSRYF. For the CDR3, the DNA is TGTGCCAGCAGCCAAGATCAGGGCGGGACTAGCAGGTACTTC.

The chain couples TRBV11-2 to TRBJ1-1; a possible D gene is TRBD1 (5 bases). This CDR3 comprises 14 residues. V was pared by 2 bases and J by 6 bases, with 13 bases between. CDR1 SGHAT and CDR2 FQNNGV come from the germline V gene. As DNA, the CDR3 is TGTGCCAGCAGCTTATTCACAGGTCGCTCTGAAGCTTTCTTT. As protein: CASSLFTGRSEAFF.

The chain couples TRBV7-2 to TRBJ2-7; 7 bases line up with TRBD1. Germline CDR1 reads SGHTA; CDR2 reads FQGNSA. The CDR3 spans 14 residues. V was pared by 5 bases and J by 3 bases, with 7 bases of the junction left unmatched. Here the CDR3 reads CASSPRRQGYEQYF. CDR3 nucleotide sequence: TGTGCCAGCAGCCCAAGAAGACAGGGCTACGAGCAGTACTTC.